These 3 T cell receptor beta chains came from one sample sequenced in a study of blood T cell repertoires in COVID-19. Here immunoSEQ multiplex PCR was the method, and the copy in TCRdb shows in-frame clones only, minus some. The sample contains under 45,000 clones, approximately 79% of which appear only once. Material: peripheral blood. The receptors were sampled from a human donor in a cohort sampled during active COVID-19.

The chain couples TRBV28 to TRBJ1-1; 9 positions agree with TRBD1. The CDR3 extends over 15 amino acids. Germline values: CDR1 MDHEN, CDR2 SYDVKM. Losses at the gene ends were 5 bases for V and 6 bases for J; bases not matched to a gene: 10. The CDR3 DNA reads TGTGCCAGCAGTGAGCCGGGGGACAGGGACCCTGAAGCTTTCTTT. Its protein product is CASSEPGDRDPEAFF.

V and J are TRBV3-1 (or the pseudogene TRBV3-2) and TRBJ1-2; D gene uncertain. This CDR3 contains 13 residues. Germline V gene sequence: CDR1 LGHDT, CDR2 YNNKEL (reference sequence). Deletions cut 4 bases from V and 5 bases from J, with 11 bases between. CDR3 bases: TGTGCCAGCAGCCCCCGACCACAGTATGGCTACACCTTC. This translates into CASSPRPQYGYTF.

The V call is TRBV5-1, the J call TRBJ1-6; maybe TRBD1 (5 bases). The CDR3 spans 14 residues. Germline V lookup: CDR1 SGHRS, CDR2 YFSETQ. Trimming took off 4 bases at V and 9 bases at J, with 14 bases between the two ends. The CDR3 here is CASSQGRSGSPLHF. CDR3 coding DNA: TGCGCCAGCAGCCAGGGCAGGTCCGGTTCACCCCTCCACTTT. The entire variable domain, with the rest obtained from reference TRBV5-1 and TRBJ1-6, is as follows: KAGVTQTPRYLIKTRGQQVTLSCSPISGHRSVSWYQQTPGQGLQFLFEYFSETQRNKGNFPGRFSGRQFSNSRSEMNVSTLELGDSALYLCASSQGRSGSPLHFGNGTRLTVT.